Listed here are 7 T cell receptor beta chains from one sample, sequenced in a study of beta chain features in type 1 diabetes (dated by TCRdb to 2016 to 2019). Points the paper makes about the study in general: A moderate but significant shortening of TCRB CDR3 length was observed in type 1 diabetes patients in all four CD4+ subsets.

Library construction relied on the immunoSEQ multiplex PCR assay. The High Capacity cDNA Reverse Transcription Kit was used to reverse transcribe all of the isolated RNA, meaning that expressed TCRB transcripts were what got sequenced. This immuneACCESS table, as held by TCRdb, lists in-frame sequences with V and J called but not all clones. Of the missing ones, under half trace to an unresolved V gene in checked studies; the others have no known cause. The sample yields hundreds of thousands of clones; approximately 16% were counted once. In total, the top ten clones hold around 0.015% of the sample. Their cognate antigens are unknown. The sequencing sample was made of naive CD4+ T cells from blood. The intended sense of this specimen's cell subset or site label: true naive CD4+ T cells. Receptors were obtained from a man aged 18 to 29 with type 1 diabetes.

This clone appeared a few times. The chain uses TRBV7-9 and TRBJ1-1; TRBD1 matches at 10 bases. Per the germline V gene, CDR1 is SEHNR and CDR2 is FQNEAQ (reference sequence). The CDR3 length is 15 residues. Losses at the gene ends were 6 bases for V and 4 bases for J; bases not matched to a gene: 8. As DNA, the CDR3 is TGTGCCAGCAGTATGTCGGGACAGGGGATCACTGAAGCTTTCTTT. Protein product: CASSMSGQGITEAFF.

This clone has more than one count but fewer than ten. The chain uses TRBV5-4 and TRBJ2-6, with TRBD2 matching over 11 bases. The V segment lost 5 bases and the J segment 4 bases; nucleotides outside the gene matches: 11. This CDR3 spans 18 amino acids. Germline V gives CDR1 SGHNT, CDR2 YYREEE (reference sequence). The CDR3 DNA reads as TGTGCCAGCAGGCGACTAGCGGGGCCCGTTAGGGGGGCCAACGTCCTGACTTTC. Its protein product is CASRRLAGPVRGANVLTF. The whole variable domain, remainder taken from reference TRBV5-4 and TRBJ2-6, is ETGVTQSPTHLIKTRGQQVTLRCSSQSGHNTVSWYQQALGQGPQFIFQYYREEENGRGNFPPRFSGLQFPNYSSELNVNALELDDSALYLCASRRLAGPVRGANVLTFGAGSRLTVL.

This clone was detected only a few times. The rearrangement links TRBV19 to TRBJ2-4; D is uncertain. This CDR3 region has 15 residues. Germline values: CDR1 LNHDA, CDR2 SQIVND (reference sequence). Trimming cost V 6 bases and J 0 bases, with 12 bases left between them. DNA of the CDR3: TGTGCCAGTAGAGCCTACTCAGGAGCCAAAAACATTCAGTACTTC. Translating gives CASRAYSGAKNIQYF.

This clone was counted between two and nine times. The V call is TRBV7-9, the J call TRBJ2-7; 9 positions match TRBD1. Germline CDR1 reads SEHNR; CDR2 reads FQNEAQ (reference sequence). V lost 5 bases and J lost 4; bases outside the gene matches: 6. The CDR3 extends over 14 amino acids. DNA of the CDR3: TGTGCCAGCAGCCCCGGGACAGGGATGTACGAGCAGTACTTC. Translating it yields CASSPGTGMYEQYF.

The genes are TRBV15 and TRBJ1-5, with a tentative D call TRBD1 (5 bases). Germline V CDR1 and CDR2: LNHNV, YYDKDF (reference sequence). The CDR3 covers 16 residues. Trimming left V 0 bases short and J 2 bases short, with 11 bases between. The CDR3 DNA follows: TGTGCCACCAGCAGAGAGGCAGGGCATGGCAATCAGCCCCAGCATTTT. This translates into CATSREAGHGNQPQHF. The entire variable domain, with the rest obtained from reference TRBV15 and TRBJ1-5, is as follows: DAMVIQNPRYQVTQFGKPVTLSCSQTLNHNVMYWYQQKSSQAPKLLFHYYDKDFNNEADTPDNFQSRRPNTSFCFLDIRSPGLGDTAMYLCATSREAGHGNQPQHFGDGTRLSIL.

V and J are TRBV15 and TRBJ2-5, with 9 positions matching TRBD1. The V segment lost 2 bases and the J segment 5 bases; nucleotides outside the gene matches: 6. The CDR3 consists of 15 residues. The germline gives CDR1 LNHNV, CDR2 YYDKDF (reference sequence). The DNA for the CDR3 is TGTGCCACCAGCAGATACGGGGACAGGGACGAGACCCAGTACTTC. This sequence encodes CATSRYGDRDETQYF. Combining the CDR3 with reference TRBV15 and TRBJ2-5 gives the whole variable domain DAMVIQNPRYQVTQFGKPVTLSCSQTLNHNVMYWYQQKSSQAPKLLFHYYDKDFNNEADTPDNFQSRRPNTSFCFLDIRSPGLGDTAMYLCATSRYGDRDETQYFGPGTRLLVL.

The rearrangement uses TRBV5-1 and TRBJ2-5; 8 positions agree with TRBD1. This CDR3 spans 15 amino acids. Germline CDR1 SGHRS, CDR2 YFSETQ. V trimming: 3 bases; J trimming: 2 bases; junction bases outside the gene matches: 6. CDR3 nucleotides: TGCGCCAGCAGCTCCGCCGGGACAGGACAAGAGACCCAGTACTTC. Translating gives CASSSAGTGQETQYF.